These 19 T cell receptor beta chains came from one sample sequenced in a study of T cell repertoires in cytomegalovirus infection. Their target antigens are unknown. A single record per CDR3 protein comes from TCRdb applying MiXCR to the reads. The sample carries about 470,000 distinct CDR3 sequences, approximately 46% recorded once. Source: cultured PBMCs, taken from culture after CMV antigen stimulation. The receptor set was obtained from a human donor in good health (CMV status not recorded). Some clones in this sample may be carry-over from other donors' samples.

This clonotype has a handful of counts. The chain uses TRBV4-3 and TRBJ1-6, with D perhaps matching TRBD1 (5 bases). CDR3 size: 18 residues. The V end lost 0 bases, the J end lost 5 bases, and 17 bases lay between the germline ends. Germline V gene data show CDR1 as LGHNA and CDR2 as YSLEER. Here the CDR3 DNA reads TGCGCCAGCAGCCAAGATTTCCGGGGGTCAGCTCATAATTCACCCCTCCACTTT. As protein: CASSQDFRGSAHNSPLHF.

The rearrangement uses TRBV2 and TRBJ2-2; no definite D call. Germline V CDR1 and CDR2: SNHLY, FYNNEI. The CDR3 sequence is 14 residues long. V lost 4 bases to trimming and J lost 7 bases, with 13 bases between them. The CDR3: CASSGGLGNGELFF. Here the CDR3 DNA reads TGTGCCAGCAGTGGAGGATTGGGGAACGGGGAGCTGTTTTTT.

V gene TRBV6-6 combines with J gene TRBJ2-3; no reliable D call. V was pared by 3 bases and J by 0 bases, with 16 bases between. The germline V gene encodes CDR1 MNHNY and CDR2 SVGAGI (reference sequence). This CDR3 comprises 17 residues. CDR3 DNA sequence: TGTGCCAGCAGTTATTTAAGGCGCCCTACTAGCACAGATACGCAGTATTTT. Encoded protein: CASSYLRRPTSTDTQYF.

V usage is TRBV6-1 and J usage is TRBJ1-5; D gene unclear. The CDR3 covers 13 residues. Germline CDR1 reads MNHNS; CDR2 reads SASEGT. Trimming pared 8 bases from V and 3 bases from J, leaving 11 bases between. The CDR3 reads CASGRSHNQPQHF. The CDR3 coding sequence is TGTGCCAGCGGGCGATCCCACAATCAGCCCCAGCATTTT.

This chain uses TRBV12-3 or TRBV12-4 with TRBJ1-1, with D perhaps TRBD1 (6 bases). CDR3 size: 13 residues. Trimming removed 3 bases at V and 6 bases at J, with 11 bases between. Here the CDR3 DNA reads TGTGCCAGCAGTTTCGCAGGGGTCGCTGAAGCTTTCTTT. Translating it yields CASSFAGVAEAFF.

The table lists this clonotype with a few counts. CDR3 residues: CASRQRSYEQYF. As DNA, the CDR3 is TGTGCCAGCAGACAACGATCCTACGAGCAGTACTTC. This chain connects TRBV28 to TRBJ2-7; D not resolved. CDR1 and CDR2 from the germline V gene are MDHEN and SYDVKM. The CDR3 contains 12 residues. Trimming stripped 6 bases from V and 1 base from J, with 7 bases between.

This clonotype was detected only a few times. V and J are TRBV6-2 or TRBV6-3 and TRBJ2-7; the match to TRBD2 covers 10 bases. Losses at the gene ends were 2 bases for V and 7 bases for J; bases not matched to a gene: 8. Germline V gene sequence: CDR1 MNHEY, CDR2 SVGEGT. This CDR3 comprises 15 residues. CDR3 in DNA: TGTGCCAGCAGTTACATCAGCGGGAGGGCCGTGGAGCAGTACTTC. As protein: CASSYISGRAVEQYF.

This clonotype was counted only a few times. The rearrangement joins TRBV5-1 to TRBJ2-1; 9 bases align to TRBD2. Per germline, CDR1 SGHRS and CDR2 YFSETQ. The CDR3 spans 15 residues. V lost 2 bases and J lost 2; bases outside the gene matches: 2. CDR3 nucleotide sequence: TGCGCCAGCAGCTTCCTAGCGGGGCCCTACAATGAGCAGTTCTTC. Translating gives CASSFLAGPYNEQFF.

This clonotype has more than one count but fewer than ten. The chain carries TRBV12-3 or TRBV12-4 and TRBJ2-3; 11 bases are shared with TRBD2. With V trimmed by 2 bases and J by 4 bases, 5 bases remained unmatched. CDR3 length equals 16 residues. In DNA, the CDR3 is TGTGCCAGCAGTTTATTGATTAGCGGGGGGGCAGATACGCAGTATTTT. It specifies CASSLLISGGADTQYF.

This chain links TRBV6-1 with TRBJ2-3, with D hard to call. The V end lost 6 bases, the J end lost 6 bases, and 13 bases lay between the germline ends. This CDR3 has 13 residues. Germline V gene data show CDR1 as MNHNS and CDR2 as SASEGT. The CDR3: CASSRQAVDTQYF. CDR3 bases: TGTGCCAGCAGCCGGCAGGCGGTCGATACGCAGTATTTT.

The CDR3 is CASSLHSTDTQYF. CDR3 DNA sequence: TGTGCCAGCAGCTTGCACAGCACAGATACGCAGTATTTT. The chain joins TRBV5-8 to TRBJ2-3; D gene ambiguous. Germline loops: CDR1 SGHTS, CDR2 YDEGEE. Trimming stripped 1 base from V and 0 bases from J, with 3 bases between. This CDR3 comprises 13 residues. Together with reference TRBV5-8 and TRBJ2-3, the CDR3 gives the full variable domain: EAGVTQSPTHLIKTRGQQATLRCSPISGHTSVYWYQQALGLGLQFLLWYDEGEERNRGNFPPRFSGRQFPNYSSELNVNALELEDSALYLCASSLHSTDTQYFGPGTRLTVL.

The chain employs TRBV11-2 and TRBJ2-7; tentatively, D is TRBD1 (5 bases). The V end was cut by 7 bases, the J end by 3 bases, with 28 bases between. Germline V lookup: CDR1 SGHAT, CDR2 FQNNGV. The CDR3 has 18 residues. Here the CDR3 reads CASILHFRAGKRVYEQYF. DNA for the CDR3: TGTGCCAGCATCCTACACTTCAGGGCAGGGAAACGGGTCTACGAGCAGTACTTC.

In its sample, this clonotype was seen a few times. The chain recombines TRBV29-1 with TRBJ1-2, with 8 nucleotides matching TRBD1. Per the germline V gene, CDR1 is SQVTM and CDR2 is ANQGSEA. Germline trimming cut 3 bases from V and 1 base from J; bases unmatched to any gene: 10. CDR3 length equals 16 residues. This chain's CDR3 is CSVDNRGARDNYGYTF. The CDR3 region has the DNA TGCAGCGTTGATAACAGGGGGGCCCGAGATAACTATGGCTACACCTTC.

V and J are TRBV12-5 and TRBJ2-7, with D perhaps assigned TRBD1 or TRBD2 (5 bases each). This CDR3 spans 20 amino acids. Germline lookup yields CDR1 LGHNT and CDR2 FRNRAP. Trimming pared 0 bases from V and 7 bases from J, leaving 31 bases between. CDR3 residues: CASGLVIRGLRHSSVGEQYF. The CDR3 DNA reads as TGTGCTAGTGGTTTGGTAATTCGGGGCCTAAGACACAGCTCCGTTGGAGAGCAGTACTTC.

This sequence joins TRBV7-8 and TRBJ2-2; D might be TRBD2 (5 bases). The ends were cut back, 3 bases at V and 7 bases at J, with 12 bases in the middle. The CDR3 consists of 14 residues. Germline values: CDR1 SGHVS, CDR2 FQNEAQ. CDR3 amino acids: CASSLLLEGGELFF. In DNA form, the CDR3 reads TGTGCCAGCAGCTTGTTACTAGAAGGCGGGGAGCTGTTTTTT.

The chain employs TRBV19 and TRBJ2-1; the match to TRBD1 covers 7 bases. Germline V CDR1 and CDR2: LNHDA, SQIVND (reference sequence). The CDR3 runs to 16 residues. J gave up 5 bases and V 1 base, and 8 bases lay outside the gene matches. The CDR3 region is CASSIVGTVTNNEQFF. CDR3 DNA sequence: TGTGCCAGTAGTATAGTCGGGACAGTTACTAACAATGAGCAGTTCTTC.

The rearrangement uses TRBV6-1 and TRBJ2-5; 7 nucleotides agree with TRBD1. With V trimmed by 7 bases and J by 2 bases, 4 bases remained unmatched. There are 13 residues in the CDR3. CDR1 and CDR2 from the germline V gene are MNHNS and SASEGT. The DNA for the CDR3 is TGTGCCAGCACCAGGGGACAGCAAGAGACCCAGTACTTC. Its translation: CASTRGQQETQYF.

The chain recombines TRBV18 with TRBJ2-7, with D perhaps TRBD2 (6 bases). In germline, CDR1 is KGHSH, CDR2 LQKENI. The V and J ends lost 0 bases and 7 bases respectively, with 7 bases between them. CDR3 size: 12 residues. This CDR3 is CASSPPAGEQYF. As DNA, the CDR3 is TGTGCCAGCTCACCACCGGCGGGGGAGCAGTACTTC.

The chain combines TRBV7-9 with TRBJ2-1; 9 bases agree with TRBD1. V lost 8 bases, J lost 6 bases, and 20 bases stayed unmatched. This CDR3 is built from 18 residues. CDR1 and CDR2 (germline): SEHNR, FQNEAQ (reference sequence). CDR3 residues: CASGGQGVLRSLGNEQFF. The CDR3 DNA is TGTGCCAGCGGGGGACAGGGAGTCTTGAGAAGTCTCGGCAATGAGCAGTTCTTC.